What follows is one T cell receptor (beta chain) and its context. Its target is unknown. Generated by immunoSEQ multiplex PCR, the TCRdb table keeps only in-frame clones and is missing some. The sample records 340,000 or so clones, about 93% being singletons. As to time point: blood from clinic visit 5 months post-surgery; TSC patient then seizure free. Sequencing was limited to surgery cases with top T cell transcript signatures in brain tissue. The V gene's germline CDR1 is MGHRA and CDR2 YSYEKL. The CDR3 is 19 amino acids. The V end was cut by 8 bases, the J end by 0 bases, with 26 bases between. The sample comes from a study of brain T cells in children with intractable seizures. Study conclusions and caveats: HCMV serostatus was not known, and viral specificity came from CDR3 similarity only.

The specimen comprised peripheral blood, sampled approximately 5 months after surgery. This chain links TRBV4-1 with TRBJ2-1; D perhaps matches TRBD2 (6 bases). The source is a boy younger than two with tuberous sclerosis and intractable seizures. The CDR3 protein is CASRYSGTRTISSYNEQFF. The CDR3 bases are TGCGCCAGCCGATACTCCGGGACTCGAACCATCAGCTCCTACAATGAGCAGTTCTTC.